These 6 T cell receptor beta chains were all obtained from the same sample, sequenced in a study of blood T cell repertoires in COVID-19. The assay was immunoSEQ multiplex PCR, and TCRdb's table has in-frame clones only and misses some. The data contain 220,000 or so clones, 82% of them seen just once; the ten biggest clones take up 3% to 4%. The sequenced material came from PBMCs or T cells enriched from blood (not recorded which). The receptors here all came from a woman in her sixties who had recovered from COVID-19.

This chain connects TRBV6-5 to TRBJ2-3, with 7 bases aligning to TRBD1. V was pared by 1 base and J by 5 bases, with 6 bases of the junction left unmatched. The CDR3 has 15 amino acids. CDR1 is MNHEY, CDR2 SVGAGI, per germline. CDR3 in DNA: TGTGCCAGCAGTTACTGGGGACAGTCACGAGATACGCAGTATTTT. Translated, it gives CASSYWGQSRDTQYF.

The genes are TRBV30 and TRBJ1-1; TRBD1 matches at 12 bases. The CDR3 has 13 residues. Trimming cost V 5 bases and J 5 bases; bases outside gene matches: 3. Germline V lookup: CDR1 GTSNPN, CDR2 SVGIG (reference sequence). Here the CDR3 reads CAWGDRGRTEAFF. DNA of the CDR3: TGTGCCTGGGGGGACAGGGGGCGAACTGAAGCTTTCTTT.

The chain is built from TRBV4-3 and TRBJ1-2, with D possibly TRBD1 on 5 matching bases. Germline V CDR1 and CDR2: LGHNA, YSLEER. This CDR3 region has 15 residues. Trimming left V 0 bases short and J 4 bases short, with 12 bases between. The CDR3 nucleotides read TGCGCCAGCAGCCAAGATATGCAGGGCCTCTATGGCTACACCTTC. This encodes CASSQDMQGLYGYTF.

The rearrangement joins TRBV7-6 to TRBJ1-1, with 11 bases that match TRBD1. Unmatched junction bases numbered 10, after V lost 5 bases and J lost 5 bases. This CDR3 is built from 16 residues. Germline V gives CDR1 SGHVS, CDR2 FNYEAQ. DNA of the CDR3: TGTGCCAGCAGCCATTGGTCCGGGACAGGGGGTACTGAAGCTTTCTTT. Protein sequence: CASSHWSGTGGTEAFF.

CDR3 residues: CASSYAGGQETQYF. Written as DNA, the CDR3 is TGTGCCAGCAGTTACGCAGGGGGCCAAGAGACCCAGTACTTC. V and J are TRBV6-2 or TRBV6-3 and TRBJ2-5, with 7 bases fitting TRBD1. Germline CDR1 MNHEY, CDR2 SVGEGT. The CDR3 is 14 amino acids. V gave up 2 bases and J gave up 1 base; unmatched junction bases: 1.

CDR3 nucleotide sequence: TGTGCCAGCAGCCTGCGGGCTGAGCAGTTCTTC. Translating it yields CASSLRAEQFF. This chain joins TRBV5-4 and TRBJ2-1, with TRBD2 as a possible D gene (5 bases). V dropped 4 bases and J dropped 9 bases, with 8 bases sitting between them. In germline, CDR1 is SGHNT, CDR2 YYREEE (reference sequence). This CDR3 has 11 residues.